These 13 T cell receptor beta chains share one sample of origin, sequenced in a study of OX40 agonist ivuxolimab in advanced cancers. Method: immunoSEQ multiplex PCR; TCRdb's copy keeps in-frame clones and lacks some. Of fewer than 60,000 clones listed, roughly 85% are singletons. The sample consisted of CD4+ or CD8+ T cells sorted from blood, taken in a trial of the OX40 agonist ivuxolimab. These TCRs come from an adult with an advanced solid tumor such as melanoma, head and neck, liver or kidney cancer.

As concerns this clone: Other DNA sequences of this sample code for an identical CDR3. CDR3 sequence reads: CASGLGTGELFF. CDR3 in DNA: TGTGCTAGTGGTCTAGGGACCGGGGAGCTGTTTTTT. V is TRBV12-5 and J is TRBJ2-2; the D is unclear. The V gene's germline CDR1 is LGHNT and CDR2 FRNRAP. The germline V and J ends were trimmed by 5 bases and 5 bases, with 6 bases remaining between them. The CDR3 extends over 12 amino acids.

DNA for the CDR3: TGCAGTGCTAGAGATGGGGAGACCCAGTACTTC. Protein product: CSARDGETQYF. The chain is built from TRBV20-1 and TRBJ2-5; D remains unclear. The CDR3 has 11 residues. In germline, CDR1 is DFQATT, CDR2 SNEGSKA (reference sequence). V lost 0 bases to trimming and J lost 5 bases, with 4 bases between them.

This clone was observed once. This chain joins TRBV7-2 and TRBJ2-7, with unresolved D. The V end was cut by 2 bases, the J end by 0 bases, with 8 bases between. Germline values: CDR1 SGHTA, CDR2 FQGNSA. The CDR3 consists of 14 residues. In nucleotides, the CDR3 is TGTGCCAGCAGCTTAAGTCGGAGCTCCTACGAGCAGTACGTC. This encodes CASSLSRSSYEQYV.

In its sample, this clone was seen once. V and J are TRBV6-5 and TRBJ2-7; no reliable D call. Between the trimmed V and J ends, which lost 2 bases and 0 bases, there was a span of 5 bases. The CDR3 covers 13 residues. In germline, CDR1 is MNHEY, CDR2 SVGAGI. The DNA for the CDR3 is TGTGCCAGCAGTTACCCCGGCTCCTACGAGCAGTACTTC. Encoded protein: CASSYPGSYEQYF.

The chain uses TRBV13 and TRBJ1-6; 9 bases are shared with TRBD1. The CDR3 extends over 13 amino acids. Germline-derived CDR1 and CDR2 are PRHDT and FYEKMQ (reference sequence). V shed 6 bases, J shed 7 bases, and the junction held 1 base outside the gene matches. The CDR3 is CASSGTGNSPLHF. In nucleotides, the CDR3 is TGTGCCAGCAGTGGGACAGGGAATTCACCCCTCCACTTT.

V is TRBV28 and J is TRBJ1-3; possibly TRBD1 for D (6 bases). This CDR3 spans 14 amino acids. Germline V gene lookup returns CDR1 MDHEN and CDR2 SYDVKM. Trimming took off 7 bases at V and 0 bases at J, with 10 bases between the two ends. CDR3: CASNWGPSGNTIYF. The CDR3 nucleotides read TGTGCCAGCAATTGGGGGCCCTCTGGAAACACCATATATTTT.

The gene calls are TRBV7-8 and TRBJ1-1; 7 nucleotides match TRBD1. The CDR3 length is 14 residues. The germline V gene encodes CDR1 SGHVS and CDR2 FQNEAQ. V lost 1 base and J lost 7; bases outside the gene matches: 6. The CDR3 reads CASSLGDRKFEAFF. The CDR3 region has the DNA TGTGCCAGCAGCTTAGGGGACAGAAAGTTTGAAGCTTTCTTT.

The V gene is TRBV5-5, the J gene TRBJ2-7; 7 bases map to TRBD1. Trimming at V came to 3 bases and at J to 3 bases, leaving 6 bases not matched to a gene. Germline lookup yields CDR1 SGHKS and CDR2 YYEKEE (reference sequence). The length of the CDR3 is 14 residues. The CDR3 sequence: CASSSGTDFYEQYV. The CDR3 coding sequence is TGTGCCAGCAGCTCCGGGACAGACTTCTACGAGCAGTACGTC.

The CDR3 DNA sequence: TGTGCCAGCAGCTTGGGAGTATTTGGGGCCAACGTCCTGACTTTC. Its protein product is CASSLGVFGANVLTF. This chain links TRBV5-5 with TRBJ2-6; no reliable D call. Germline V gene data show CDR1 as SGHKS and CDR2 as YYEKEE (reference sequence). The ends were cut back, 0 bases at V and 3 bases at J, with 7 bases in the middle. This CDR3 is built from 15 residues.

The table lists this clone with a few counts. The J gene is TRBJ2-3, the V gene TRBV4-1; 9 bases align to TRBD2. Trimming at V came to 2 bases and at J to 2 bases, leaving 2 bases not matched to a gene. The CDR3 is 15 amino acids. The germline V gene encodes CDR1 MGHRA and CDR2 YSYEKL. Here the CDR3 DNA reads TGCGCCAGCAGCCAACTAGCGGGGCCCACAGATACGCAGTATTTT. Translating it yields CASSQLAGPTDTQYF.

This rearrangement joins TRBV25-1 to TRBJ1-2; D gene ambiguous. Trimming cost V 1 base and J 4 bases, with 10 bases left between them. Germline V gene sequence: CDR1 MGHDK, CDR2 SYGVNS. The CDR3 extends over 14 amino acids. The CDR3 protein is CASSESGGGYGYTF. The DNA of the CDR3 is TGTGCCAGCAGTGAATCAGGAGGAGGCTATGGCTACACCTTC.

In DNA, the CDR3 is TGTGCCAGCAGTTTAAACAGGGTTAGTAGCGGAGCTGGAGAGACCCAGTACTTC. It is translated as CASSLNRVSSGAGETQYF. This chain uses TRBV27 with TRBJ2-5; D possibly uses TRBD1 or TRBD2 (6 bases each). V was trimmed by 2 bases and J by 4 bases, leaving 23 bases between them. CDR1 is MNHEY, CDR2 SMNVEV, per germline (reference sequence). The length of the CDR3 is 18 residues.

This clone came up once. V and J are TRBV7-9 and TRBJ2-1; D is perhaps TRBD1 (6 bases). CDR1 and CDR2 from the germline V gene are SEHNR and FQNEAQ (reference sequence). Trimming cost V 3 bases and J 2 bases, with 11 bases left between them. The CDR3 runs 15 residues. CDR3 DNA: TGTGCCAGCAGCTTTTCAGGGGTCCCCTACAATGAGCAGTTCTTC. Residues: CASSFSGVPYNEQFF.